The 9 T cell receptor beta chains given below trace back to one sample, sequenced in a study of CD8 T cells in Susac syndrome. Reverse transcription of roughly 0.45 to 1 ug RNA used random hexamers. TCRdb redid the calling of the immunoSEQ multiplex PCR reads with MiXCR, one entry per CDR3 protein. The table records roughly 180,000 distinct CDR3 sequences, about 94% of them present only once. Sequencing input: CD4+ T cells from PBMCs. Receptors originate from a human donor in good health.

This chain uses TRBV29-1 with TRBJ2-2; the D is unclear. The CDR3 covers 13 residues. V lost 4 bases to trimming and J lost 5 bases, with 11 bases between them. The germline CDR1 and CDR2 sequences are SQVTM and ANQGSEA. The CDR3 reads CSVGASRTGELFF. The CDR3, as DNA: TGCAGCGTTGGGGCCTCGAGGACCGGGGAGCTGTTTTTT.

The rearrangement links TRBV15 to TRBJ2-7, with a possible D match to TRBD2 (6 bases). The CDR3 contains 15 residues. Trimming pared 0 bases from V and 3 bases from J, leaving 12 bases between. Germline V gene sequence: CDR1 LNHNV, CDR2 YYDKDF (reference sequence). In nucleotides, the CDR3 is TGTGCCACCAGCAGAGATAGGGCTAGCGTCTACGAGCAGTACTTC. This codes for CATSRDRASVYEQYF.

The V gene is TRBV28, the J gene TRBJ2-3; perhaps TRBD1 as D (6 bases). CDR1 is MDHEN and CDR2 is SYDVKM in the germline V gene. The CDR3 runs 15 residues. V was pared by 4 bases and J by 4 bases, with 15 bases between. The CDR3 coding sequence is TGTGCCAGCAGTTCTCAGGGGCCCCGCGCAGATACGCAGTATTTT. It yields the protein CASSSQGPRADTQYF. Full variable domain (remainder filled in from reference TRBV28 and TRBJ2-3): DVKVTQSSRYLVKRTGEKVFLECVQDMDHENMFWYRQDPGLGLRLIYFSYDVKMKEKGDIPEGYSVSREKKERFSLILESASTNQTSMYLCASSSQGPRADTQYFGPGTRLTVL.

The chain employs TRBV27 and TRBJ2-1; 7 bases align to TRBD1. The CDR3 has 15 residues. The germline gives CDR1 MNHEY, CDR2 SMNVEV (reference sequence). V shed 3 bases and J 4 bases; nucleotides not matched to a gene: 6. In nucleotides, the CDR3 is TGTGCCAGCAGTTTTGAAGGGGGCTCGTACAATGAGCAGTTCTTC. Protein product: CASSFEGGSYNEQFF.

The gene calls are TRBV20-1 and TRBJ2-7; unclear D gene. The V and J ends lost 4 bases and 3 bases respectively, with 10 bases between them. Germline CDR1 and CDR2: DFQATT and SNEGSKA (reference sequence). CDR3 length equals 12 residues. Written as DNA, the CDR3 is TGCAGTGCTATCCCAGGAAGCTACGAGCAGTACTTC. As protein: CSAIPGSYEQYF.

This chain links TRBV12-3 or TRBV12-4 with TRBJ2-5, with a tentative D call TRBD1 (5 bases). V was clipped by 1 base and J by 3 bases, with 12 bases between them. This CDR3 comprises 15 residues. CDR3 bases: TGTGCCAGCAGTTTAGTATCAGGGAAGGAAGAGACCCAGTACTTC. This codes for CASSLVSGKEETQYF.

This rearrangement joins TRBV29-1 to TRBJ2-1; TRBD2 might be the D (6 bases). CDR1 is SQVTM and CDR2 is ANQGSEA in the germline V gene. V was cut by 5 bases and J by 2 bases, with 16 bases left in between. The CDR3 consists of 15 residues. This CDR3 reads CSVRMRRGPYNEQFF. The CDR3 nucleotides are TGCAGCGTTCGGATGAGGCGGGGCCCCTACAATGAGCAGTTCTTC.

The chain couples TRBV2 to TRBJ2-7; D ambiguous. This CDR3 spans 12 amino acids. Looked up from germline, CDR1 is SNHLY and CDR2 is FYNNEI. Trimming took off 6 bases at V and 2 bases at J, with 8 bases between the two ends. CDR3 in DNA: TGTGCCAGCAGGCGTAATACCTACGAGCAGTACTTC. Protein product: CASRRNTYEQYF.

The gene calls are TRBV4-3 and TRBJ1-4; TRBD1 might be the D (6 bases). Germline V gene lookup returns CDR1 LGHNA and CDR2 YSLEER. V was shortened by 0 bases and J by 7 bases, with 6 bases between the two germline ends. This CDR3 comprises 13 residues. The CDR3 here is CASSQDRGEKLFF. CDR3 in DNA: TGCGCCAGCAGCCAAGACAGGGGTGAAAAACTGTTTTTT.